This T cell receptor beta chain is drawn from a study of shared clonotypes between healthy human individuals. Whole-study findings and limits: Clonotype sharing among the donors was expected to vary with sequencing depth.

Details on this clone: Its antigen remains unknown.

There were only Caucasian adults among the donors, and all lived in Nashville, Tennessee. When replicate PCRs were run on unsorted PBMC, they used 300 ng DNA, approximately 31,000 T cell genomes. In the authors' methods: Because ImmunoSEQ provided only junction sequences with no quality scores, the filtering differed. Clones were sequenced by immunoSEQ multiplex PCR, and TCRdb holds only the in-frame ones, with some missing. The V and J calls and clone size come from that table; D and trimming were worked out from the DNA. The sample lists around 500,000 clones, roughly three quarters seen once, with less than 15% in the top ten. CDR3 length equals 13 residues. The V end was cut by 1 base, the J end by 6 bases, with 13 bases between. CDR1 and CDR2 (germline): GTSNPN, SVGIG (reference sequence).

The clonotype comes from a woman between 35 and 50 years old in good health. Some clones in this sample may be carry-over from other donors' samples. This sequence joins TRBV30 and TRBJ2-7; D ambiguous. What was sequenced was PBMCs. This CDR3 is CAWSARLNGEQYF. CDR3 DNA sequence: TGTGCCTGGAGTGCGCGCCTCAATGGCGAGCAGTACTTC.